A selection of T cell receptor beta chains follows, all from one sample in a study of CD8 T cells in ankylosing spondylitis. In TCRdb, the 5' RACE reads were re-called with MiXCR into one record per CDR3 protein. The table lists 200,000 to 300,000 distinct CDR3 sequences, 20% to 30% of them singletons. The sequencing input was blood, either unsorted or a sorted T cell fraction (not recorded which). The receptors derive from a male donor with ankylosing spondylitis or in good health (not recorded which). Each CDR3 is given with its conserved first and last residue. D genes are given only for firm matches. Size is omitted from some rows. Given values are once, few, many or a class for expanded clones.

d_gene | j_gene | v_gene | abundance | CDR3nt | CDR3aa
NA | TRBJ2-3 | TRBV18 | few | TGTGCCAGCTCATCGACGACAGGTTGGAGGGATACGCAGTATTTT | CASSSTTGWRDTQYF
TRBD1 | TRBJ2-5 | TRBV15 | once | TGTGCCACCAAACTAGGACAGGGGGCTTGGGAGACCCAGTACTTC | CATKLGQGAWETQYF
NA | TRBJ1-4 | TRBV5-5 | NA | TGTGCCAGCAGCTTGGACAGCATTGAAAAACTGTTTTTT | CASSLDSIEKLFF
TRBD1 | TRBJ2-5 | TRBV12-3/TRBV12-4 | NA | TGTGCCAGCAGTTTAGGCAGGGGGTTCGACACCCAGTACTTC | CASSLGRGFDTQYF
NA | TRBJ2-1 | TRBV20-1 | many | TGCACTCTCAGTCGGGACAATGAGCAGTTCTTC | CTLSRDNEQFF
NA | TRBJ2-3 | TRBV20-1 | many | TGCAGTGCTAGGGATAGCGGTTTCGGCACAGATACGCAGTATTTT | CSARDSGFGTDTQYF
TRBD2 | TRBJ2-3 | TRBV11-2 | NA | TGTGCCAGCAGCTTAGGAGTAGCGGGGGGGCCCACAGATACGCAGTATTTT | CASSLGVAGGPTDTQYF
NA | TRBJ2-1 | TRBV20-1 | many | TGCAGTGCTAGAGGGGGGGAACTGTGGATGAGCTCCTACAATGAGCAGTTCTTC | CSARGGELWMSSYNEQFF
NA | TRBJ2-3 | TRBV29-1 | many | TGCAGCGTTGAAGGGGACAGCACAGATACGCAGTATTTT | CSVEGDSTDTQYF
TRBD1 | TRBJ2-2 | TRBV29-1 | many | TGCAGCGCGCGACAGGGGGAGCTCGGGGAGCTGTTTTTT | CSARQGELGELFF
NA | TRBJ2-5 | TRBV29-1 | few | TGCAGCGTGGGAGGGGGAATACTTCAAGAGACCCAGTACTTC | CSVGGGILQETQYF
TRBD1 | TRBJ2-5 | TRBV29-1 | many | TGCAGCGTTGGGACAGGCCAAGAGACCCAGTACTTC | CSVGTGQETQYF
TRBD1 | TRBJ2-7 | TRBV10-1 | many | TGCGCCAGCTCCCAACAGGGGGGCGAGCAGTACTTC | CASSQQGGEQYF
NA | TRBJ2-1 | TRBV20-1 | few | TGCAGTGCTTTTGGGACCTCCTTGGGTGGCTATGAGCAGTTCTTC | CSAFGTSLGGYEQFF
NA | TRBJ2-7 | TRBV20-1 | many | TGCAGTGCTACAGACTACGAGCAGTACTTC | CSATDYEQYF
NA | TRBJ2-3 | TRBV27 | many | TGTGCCAGCAGAAGTCTAGAGCCCACAGATACGCAGTATTTT | CASRSLEPTDTQYF
NA | TRBJ2-4 | TRBV20-1 | few | TGCAGTGCCCTTGACGTGCTGGCCAAAAACATTCAGTACTTC | CSALDVLAKNIQYF
NA | TRBJ1-2 | TRBV20-1 | few | TGCAGTGCTAGCCGGGACAATAGGAGCTACACCTTC | CSASRDNRSYTF
NA | TRBJ2-2 | TRBV25-1 | NA | TGTGCCAGCAAGGAGTCTGGGAACACCGGGGAGCTGTTTTTT | CASKESGNTGELFF
NA | TRBJ1-1 | TRBV6-4 | few | TGTGCCAGCAGCCAACTGAGAAACACTGAAGCTTTCTTT | CASSQLRNTEAFF
NA | TRBJ2-3 | TRBV5-4 | NA | TGTGCCACACAAAGGGGGGGCACAGATACGCAGTATTTT | CATQRGGTDTQYF
NA | TRBJ2-7 | TRBV29-1 | many | TGCAGCGTTGGCCTTAGGATTGGGTCCGAGCAGTACTTC | CSVGLRIGSEQYF
NA | TRBJ1-2 | TRBV15 | few | TGTGCCACCAGCAGAGACCTAACTAAGACCCCATATGGCTACACCTTC | CATSRDLTKTPYGYTF
NA | TRBJ2-2 | TRBV20-1 | NA | TGCAGTGCTAGGATCCAGGGGGGCACCGGGGAGCTGTTTTTT | CSARIQGGTGELFF
TRBD2 | TRBJ2-7 | TRBV6-4 | few | TGTGCCAGCAAACTCTTCGCGGGGGGACCCTACGAGCAGTACTTC | CASKLFAGGPYEQYF
TRBD2 | TRBJ2-2 | TRBV5-5 | NA | TGTGCCAGCAGCTCATCGGGACTAGCGGGGACCGGGGAGCTGTTTTTT | CASSSSGLAGTGELFF
NA | TRBJ2-5 | TRBV29-1 | many | TGCAGCGTTCGAGGGTTCCAAGAGACCCAGTACTTC | CSVRGFQETQYF
TRBD2 | TRBJ2-5 | TRBV3-1 | NA | TGTGCCAGCAGCCAGAGCGGAGCGGGGGAGACCCAGTACTTC | CASSQSGAGETQYF
NA | TRBJ2-3 | TRBV6-1 | NA | TGTGCCAGCAGGGCAGGGGGGTCAGATACGCAGTATTTT | CASRAGGSDTQYF
NA | TRBJ1-4 | TRBV5-1 | many | TGCGCCAGCAGCCCCACGGCGAATACTAATGAAAAACTGTTTTTT | CASSPTANTNEKLFF
NA | TRBJ2-2 | TRBV11-2 | many | TGTGCCAGCAGCCCGGAGGTTCTGAACACCGGGGAGCTGTTTTTT | CASSPEVLNTGELFF
TRBD1 | TRBJ2-3 | TRBV3-1 | few | TGTGCCAGCAGCCAAGATTTCTTGGGGGACAGGGGGCGGACAGATACGCAGTATTTT | CASSQDFLGDRGRTDTQYF
NA | TRBJ1-3 | TRBV2 | many | TGTGCCAGCAGTGAAAACCAAAACACCATATATTTT | CASSENQNTIYF
NA | TRBJ2-7 | TRBV20-1 | NA | TGCAGCCAACAGAGCTCCTACGAGCAGTACTTC | CSQQSSYEQYF
NA | TRBJ2-7 | TRBV20-1 | few | TGCAGTGCTAGAGGACCCTACGAGCAGTACTTC | CSARGPYEQYF
NA | TRBJ2-5 | TRBV4-1 | many | TGCGCCAGCAGTCGGGCAGGAAAAGAGACCCAGTACTTC | CASSRAGKETQYF
NA | TRBJ2-3 | TRBV12-3/TRBV12-4 | few | TGTGCCAGCAGTTTGCGGCGAGATACGCAGTATTTT | CASSLRRDTQYF
NA | TRBJ2-1 | TRBV15 | NA | TGTGCCACCAGCGATGCCCGGTTGGGGGCCTACAATGAGCAGTTCTTC | CATSDARLGAYNEQFF
TRBD1 | TRBJ1-2 | TRBV4-2 | NA | TGTGCCAGCAGCCAAGGTCAGGGGGAGAACTATGGCTACACCTTC | CASSQGQGENYGYTF
NA | TRBJ2-5 | TRBV9 | NA | TGTGCCAGCAGCGGGGGCGTGTACCAAGAGACCCAGTACTTC | CASSGGVYQETQYF
NA | TRBJ2-1 | TRBV28 | NA | TGTGCCAGCAGTTTAGGGGGGGACAACTCCTACAATGAGCAGTTCTTC | CASSLGGDNSYNEQFF
NA | TRBJ2-5 | TRBV12-3/TRBV12-4 | NA | TGTGCCAGCAGTTACAGTTTTGTGCCCGGGGAGACCCAGTACTTC | CASSYSFVPGETQYF
NA | TRBJ2-1 | TRBV20-1 | NA | TGCAGTGCTAACCGGGACGGGTACAATGAGCAGTTCTTC | CSANRDGYNEQFF
TRBD1 | TRBJ1-2 | TRBV6-5 | NA | TGTGCCAGCAGTTCCCCGGGACAGGGGGACTATGGCTACACCTTC | CASSSPGQGDYGYTF
NA | TRBJ2-1 | TRBV20-1 | few | TGCAGTGCTAGAGATATTAGCAGGGGGGTTTCCTACAATGAGCAGTTCTTC | CSARDISRGVSYNEQFF
NA | TRBJ1-2 | TRBV28 | NA | TGTGCCAGCAGCAGTCAAGGGGCGGATGGCTACACCTTC | CASSSQGADGYTF
TRBD1 | TRBJ2-5 | TRBV29-1 | NA | TGCAGCGCTATAACCCGGGACAGGGCAGTAGAGACCCAGTACTTC | CSAITRDRAVETQYF
NA | TRBJ1-1 | TRBV12-3/TRBV12-4 | NA | TGTGCCAGCGGTGGGGGGGACACTGAAGCTTTCTTT | CASGGGDTEAFF
NA | TRBJ2-1 | TRBV20-1 | many | TGCAGTGCTAGTTCTTGGCAGGGACCGTACAATGAGCAGTTCTTC | CSASSWQGPYNEQFF
NA | TRBJ1-1 | TRBV7-9 | few | TGTGCCAGCATCACCTGGAGACAGGAACGAACTGCTGAAGCTTTCTTT | CASITWRQERTAEAFF
NA | TRBJ1-4 | TRBV5-1 | many | TGCGCCAGCAGCTTGGGGACACCGGCCGGGGAAAAACTGTTTTTT | CASSLGTPAGEKLFF
NA | TRBJ2-3 | TRBV9 | NA | TGTGCCAGCAGCGTCAGCGGGACAGATAATACGCAGTATTTT | CASSVSGTDNTQYF
NA | TRBJ1-6 | TRBV12-3/TRBV12-4 | NA | TGTGCCAGCATCCTGAGTAATTCACCCCTCCACTTT | CASILSNSPLHF
NA | TRBJ2-7 | TRBV12-3/TRBV12-4 | once | TGTGCCAGCAGTCCCCTGGACGGGGCCTCCTACGAGCAGTACTTC | CASSPLDGASYEQYF
NA | TRBJ2-1 | TRBV10-3 | NA | TGTGCCATCAGTGGGGGCAGAGACAGTGTTGGTGAGCAGTTCTTC | CAISGGRDSVGEQFF
TRBD2 | TRBJ2-2 | TRBV7-2 | many | TGTGCCAGCAGCTTAGTAGCGGGGGGGAACACCGGGGAGCTGTTTTTT | CASSLVAGGNTGELFF
TRBD2 | TRBJ2-5 | TRBV10-3 | NA | TGTGCCATCAGGGGAGGGACTCTAACAGAGACCCAGTACTTC | CAIRGGTLTETQYF